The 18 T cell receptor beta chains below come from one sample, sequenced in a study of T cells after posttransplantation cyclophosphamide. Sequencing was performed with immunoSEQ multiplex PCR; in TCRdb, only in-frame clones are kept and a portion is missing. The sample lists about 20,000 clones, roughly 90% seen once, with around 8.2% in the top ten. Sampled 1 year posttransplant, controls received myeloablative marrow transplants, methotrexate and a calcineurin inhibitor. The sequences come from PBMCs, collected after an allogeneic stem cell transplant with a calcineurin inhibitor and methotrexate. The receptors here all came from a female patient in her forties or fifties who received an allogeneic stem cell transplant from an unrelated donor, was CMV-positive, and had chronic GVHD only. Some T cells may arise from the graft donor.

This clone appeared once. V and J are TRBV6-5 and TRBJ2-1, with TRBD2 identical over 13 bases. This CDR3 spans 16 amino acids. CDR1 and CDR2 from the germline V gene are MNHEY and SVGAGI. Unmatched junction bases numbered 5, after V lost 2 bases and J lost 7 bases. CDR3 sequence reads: CASSYVGLAGENEQFF. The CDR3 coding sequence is TGTGCCAGCAGTTACGTAGGACTAGCGGGAGAGAATGAGCAGTTCTTC.

DNA for the CDR3: TGTGCCAGCAGTTTATTAGGGGGACAGGACACCGGGGAGCTGTTTTTT. Translation: CASSLLGGQDTGELFF. This rearrangement joins TRBV27 to TRBJ2-2; 8 bases fit TRBD1. In germline, CDR1 is MNHEY, CDR2 SMNVEV (reference sequence). V lost 1 base and J lost 3; bases outside the gene matches: 4. The CDR3 runs 16 residues.

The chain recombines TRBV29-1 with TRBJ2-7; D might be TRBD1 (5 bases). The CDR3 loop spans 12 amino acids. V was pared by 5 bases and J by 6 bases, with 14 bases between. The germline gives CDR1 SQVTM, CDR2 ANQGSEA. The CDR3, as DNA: TGCAGCGTTTCCCCGCCAGGGCGCGAGCAGTACTTC. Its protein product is CSVSPPGREQYF.

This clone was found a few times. The CDR3 sequence: CASSEGLAGPYEQYF. The DNA of the CDR3 is TGTGCCAGCAGTGAAGGCCTAGCGGGACCCTACGAGCAGTACTTC. The J gene is TRBJ2-7, the V gene TRBV6-4; 9 bases agree with TRBD2. The CDR3 contains 15 residues. V trimming: 3 bases; J trimming: 2 bases; junction bases outside the gene matches: 5. Germline lookup yields CDR1 MRHNA and CDR2 SNTAGT.

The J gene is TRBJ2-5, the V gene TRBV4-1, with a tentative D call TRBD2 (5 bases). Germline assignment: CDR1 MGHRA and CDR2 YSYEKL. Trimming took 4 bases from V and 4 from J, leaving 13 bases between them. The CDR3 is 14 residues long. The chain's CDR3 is CASSPLRGPETQYF. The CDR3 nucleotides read TGCGCCAGCAGCCCACTTCGGGGTCCAGAGACCCAGTACTTC.

CDR3 DNA sequence: TGTGCCAGCAGCCAAGATAGGCTAGCGGGAGAGATCTACGAGCAGTACTTC. This codes for CASSQDRLAGEIYEQYF. The rearrangement uses TRBV4-2 and TRBJ2-7; 10 bases map to TRBD2. Germline CDR1 is LGHNA and CDR2 is YNFKEQ. CDR3 length equals 17 residues. Unmatched junction bases numbered 8, after V lost 0 bases and J lost 3 bases.

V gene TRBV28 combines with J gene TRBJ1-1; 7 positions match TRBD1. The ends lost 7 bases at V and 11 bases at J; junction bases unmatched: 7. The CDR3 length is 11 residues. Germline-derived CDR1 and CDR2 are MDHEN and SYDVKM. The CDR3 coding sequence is TGTGCCAGCACCGTGACAGGGTACGCTTTCTTT. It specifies CASTVTGYAFF.

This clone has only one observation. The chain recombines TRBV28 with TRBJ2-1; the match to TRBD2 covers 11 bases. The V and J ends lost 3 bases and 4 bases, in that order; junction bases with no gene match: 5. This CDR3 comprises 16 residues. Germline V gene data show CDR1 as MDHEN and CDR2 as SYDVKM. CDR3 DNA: TGTGCCAGCAGTTTCGAGACTAGCGGGAATTACAATGAGCAGTTCTTC. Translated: CASSFETSGNYNEQFF.

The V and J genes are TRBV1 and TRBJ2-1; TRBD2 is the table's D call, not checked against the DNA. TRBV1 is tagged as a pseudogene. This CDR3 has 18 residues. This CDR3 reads CTSSQDQALAVKYNEQFF. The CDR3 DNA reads TGCACCAGCAGCCAAGACCAAGCACTAGCGGTAAAGTACAATGAGCAGTTCTTC.

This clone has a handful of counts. Here the CDR3 DNA reads TGTGCCAGCAGTTTGGGCCTCACCATATATTTT. This codes for CASSLGLTIYF. The gene calls are TRBV28 and TRBJ1-3; no definite D call. V shed 3 bases and J shed 9 bases, with 6 bases lying between them. Germline lookup yields CDR1 MDHEN and CDR2 SYDVKM. The CDR3 runs 11 residues.

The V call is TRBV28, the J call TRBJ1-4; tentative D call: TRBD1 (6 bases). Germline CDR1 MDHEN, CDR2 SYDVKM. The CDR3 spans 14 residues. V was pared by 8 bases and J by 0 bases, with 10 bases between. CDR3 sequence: CASGQSATNEKLFF. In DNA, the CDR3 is TGTGCCAGCGGACAGTCTGCAACTAATGAAAAACTGTTTTTT.

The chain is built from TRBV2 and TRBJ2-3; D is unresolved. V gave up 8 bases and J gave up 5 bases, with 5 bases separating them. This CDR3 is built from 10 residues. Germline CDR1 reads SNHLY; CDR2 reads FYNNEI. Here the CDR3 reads CASLRDTQYF. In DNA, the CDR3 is TGTGCCAGCCTGAGAGATACGCAGTATTTT.

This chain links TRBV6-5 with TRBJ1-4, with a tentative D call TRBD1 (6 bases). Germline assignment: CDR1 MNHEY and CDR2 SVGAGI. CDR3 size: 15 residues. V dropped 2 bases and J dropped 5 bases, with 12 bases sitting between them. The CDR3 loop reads CASSYRGGSNEKLFF. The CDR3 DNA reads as TGTGCCAGCAGTTACCGCGGGGGCTCCAATGAAAAACTGTTTTTT.

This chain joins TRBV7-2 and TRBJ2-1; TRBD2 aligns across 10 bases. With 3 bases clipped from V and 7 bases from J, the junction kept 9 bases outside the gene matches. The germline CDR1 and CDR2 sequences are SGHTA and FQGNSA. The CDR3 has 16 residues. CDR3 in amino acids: CASSFQAGGPRNEQFF. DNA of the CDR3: TGTGCCAGCAGCTTCCAAGCGGGAGGGCCGAGGAATGAGCAGTTCTTC.

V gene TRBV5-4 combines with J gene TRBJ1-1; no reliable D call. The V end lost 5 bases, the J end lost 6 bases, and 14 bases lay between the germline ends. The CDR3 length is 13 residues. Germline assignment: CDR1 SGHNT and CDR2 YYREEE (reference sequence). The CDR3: CASRDGNEAEAFF. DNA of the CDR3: TGTGCCAGCAGGGATGGAAACGAGGCTGAAGCTTTCTTT.

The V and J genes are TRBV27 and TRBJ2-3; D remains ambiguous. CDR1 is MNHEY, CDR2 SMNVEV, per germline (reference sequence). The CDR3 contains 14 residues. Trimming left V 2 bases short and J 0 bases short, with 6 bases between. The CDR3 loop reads CASSLSLSTDTQYF. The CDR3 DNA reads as TGTGCCAGCAGTTTAAGTCTAAGCACAGATACGCAGTATTTT.

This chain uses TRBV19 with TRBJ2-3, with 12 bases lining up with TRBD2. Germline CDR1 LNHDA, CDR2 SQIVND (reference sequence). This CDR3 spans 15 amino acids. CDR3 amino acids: CVSSGLAGITDTQYF. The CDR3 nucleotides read TGTGTCAGCTCCGGACTAGCGGGGATCACAGATACGCAGTATTTT.

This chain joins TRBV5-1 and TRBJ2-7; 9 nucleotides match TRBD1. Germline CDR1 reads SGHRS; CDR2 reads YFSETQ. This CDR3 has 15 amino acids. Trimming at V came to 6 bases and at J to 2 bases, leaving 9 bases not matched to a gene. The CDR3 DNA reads TGCGCCAGCACCGCCACGGGACAGGGTGCCTACGAGCAGTACTTC. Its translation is CASTATGQGAYEQYF. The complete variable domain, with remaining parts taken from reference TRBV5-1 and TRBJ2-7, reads KAGVTQTPRYLIKTRGQQVTLSCSPISGHRSVSWYQQTPGQGLQFLFEYFSETQRNKGNFPGRFSGRQFSNSRSEMNVSTLELGDSALYLCASTATGQGAYEQYFGPGTRLTVT.